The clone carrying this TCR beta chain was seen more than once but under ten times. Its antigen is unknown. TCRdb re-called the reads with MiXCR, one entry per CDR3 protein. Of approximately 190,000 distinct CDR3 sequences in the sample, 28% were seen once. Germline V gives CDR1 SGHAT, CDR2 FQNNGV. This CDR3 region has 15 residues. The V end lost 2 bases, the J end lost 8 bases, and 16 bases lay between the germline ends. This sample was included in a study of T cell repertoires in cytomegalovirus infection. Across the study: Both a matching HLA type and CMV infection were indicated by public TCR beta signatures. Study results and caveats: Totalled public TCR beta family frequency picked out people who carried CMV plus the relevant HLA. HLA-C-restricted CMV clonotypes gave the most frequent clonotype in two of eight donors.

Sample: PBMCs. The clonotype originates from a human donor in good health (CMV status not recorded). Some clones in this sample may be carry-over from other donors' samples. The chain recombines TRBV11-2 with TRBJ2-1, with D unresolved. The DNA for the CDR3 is TGTGCCAGCAGCTTACAGTCCTGGTGGGTGGATGAGCAGTTCTTC. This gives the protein CASSLQSWWVDEQFF.